The clone carrying this T cell receptor (beta chain) has at least ten counts. TCR beta CDR3 regions were amplified from RNA. The TCR CDR3 first-round RT-PCR relied on the HTBI primer set. TCRdb recomputed calls from the multiplex PCR reads with MiXCR, one row per CDR3 protein. The table has around 300,000 distinct CDR3 sequences, roughly a fifth seen once. The CDR3 consists of 15 residues. V lost 3 bases, J lost 1 base, and 12 bases lay in between. Germline V lookup: CDR1 MDHEN, CDR2 SYDVKM. The data were obtained in a study of T cells in Graves' hyperthyroidism and ophthalmopathy. Sequencing used blood. The V and J genes are TRBV28 and TRBJ1-1; D gene uncertain. This TCR derives from a man aged 50-59 years with Graves' ophthalmopathy. The CDR3 reads CASSFTASSNTEAFF. CDR3 sequence (DNA): TGTGCCAGCAGTTTTACCGCCTCTTCGAACACTGAAGCTTTCTTT.